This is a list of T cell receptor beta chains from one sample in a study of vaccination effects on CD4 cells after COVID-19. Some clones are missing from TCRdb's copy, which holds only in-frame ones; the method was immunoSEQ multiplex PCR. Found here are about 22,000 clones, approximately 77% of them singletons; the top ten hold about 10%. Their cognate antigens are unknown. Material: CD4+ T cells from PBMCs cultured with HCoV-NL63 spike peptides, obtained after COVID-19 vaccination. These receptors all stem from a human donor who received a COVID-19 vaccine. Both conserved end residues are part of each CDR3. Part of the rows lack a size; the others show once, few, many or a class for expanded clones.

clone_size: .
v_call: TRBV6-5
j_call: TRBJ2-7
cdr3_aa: CASSPAGEGSEQYF

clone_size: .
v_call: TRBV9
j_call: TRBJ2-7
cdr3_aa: CASSVNSGTAYEQYF

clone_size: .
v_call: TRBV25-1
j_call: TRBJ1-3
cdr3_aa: CASSGQGAGNTIYF

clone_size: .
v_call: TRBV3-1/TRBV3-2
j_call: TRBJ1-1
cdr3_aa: CASSHPGQGNTEAFF

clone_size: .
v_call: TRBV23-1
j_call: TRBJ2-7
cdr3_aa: CASSQGRCPLYEQYF

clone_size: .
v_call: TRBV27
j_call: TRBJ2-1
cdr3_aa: CASSLIAGGLSYNEQFF

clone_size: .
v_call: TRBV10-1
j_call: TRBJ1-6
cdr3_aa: CASSEAEMRSPLHF

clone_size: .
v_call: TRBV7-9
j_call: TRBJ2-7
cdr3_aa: CASRARTAYEQYF

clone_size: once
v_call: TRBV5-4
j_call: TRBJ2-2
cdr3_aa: CASSHPDRITGELFF

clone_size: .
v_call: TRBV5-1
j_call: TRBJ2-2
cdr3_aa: CASSLVPRAGVNTGELFF

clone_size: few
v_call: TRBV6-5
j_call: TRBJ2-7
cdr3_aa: CASSYRGTGIYEQYF

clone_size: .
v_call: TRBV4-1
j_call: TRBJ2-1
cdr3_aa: CASSHYSSQYEQFF

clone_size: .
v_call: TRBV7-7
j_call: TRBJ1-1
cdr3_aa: CASENRNTEAFF

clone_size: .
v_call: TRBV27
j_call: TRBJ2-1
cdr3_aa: CASSLWGESYNEQFF

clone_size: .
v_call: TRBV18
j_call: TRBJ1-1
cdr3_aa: CASSTEDGNTEAFF

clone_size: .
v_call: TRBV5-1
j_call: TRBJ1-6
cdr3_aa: CASSLEYGGYNSPLHF

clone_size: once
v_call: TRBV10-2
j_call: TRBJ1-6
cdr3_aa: CASSESNDNSPLHF

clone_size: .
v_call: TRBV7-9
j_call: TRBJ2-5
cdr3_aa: CASSPVGGVQETQYF

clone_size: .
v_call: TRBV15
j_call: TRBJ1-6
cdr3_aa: CATSVRTAISYNSPLHF

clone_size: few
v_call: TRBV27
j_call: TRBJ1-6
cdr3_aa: CASSTPHGFLRNSPLHF

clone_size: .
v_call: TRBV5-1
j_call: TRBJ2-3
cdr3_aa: CASSLALRTSGGTDTQYF

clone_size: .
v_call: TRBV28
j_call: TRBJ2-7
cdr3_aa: CASSSLIGSYEQYF

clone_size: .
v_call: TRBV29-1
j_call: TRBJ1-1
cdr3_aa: CSVELVENTEAFF

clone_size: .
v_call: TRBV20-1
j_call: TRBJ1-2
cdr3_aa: CSASTGGRYGYTF

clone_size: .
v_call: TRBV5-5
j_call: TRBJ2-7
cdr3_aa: CASSLKGAGEQYF

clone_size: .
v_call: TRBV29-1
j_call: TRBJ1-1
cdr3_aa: CSVGEFDTEAFF

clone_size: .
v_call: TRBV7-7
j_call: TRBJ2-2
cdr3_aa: CASSPGRLVNTGELFF

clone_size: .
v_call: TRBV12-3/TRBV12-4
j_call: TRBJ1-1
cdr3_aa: CASSLRQIEAFF

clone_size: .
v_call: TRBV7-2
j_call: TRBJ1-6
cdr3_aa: CASSLVSAQGSPLHF

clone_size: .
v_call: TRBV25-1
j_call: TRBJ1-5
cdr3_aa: CASSESGRGDQPQHF

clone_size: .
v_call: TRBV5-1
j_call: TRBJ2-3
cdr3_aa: CASSFYSGVGLDTQYF

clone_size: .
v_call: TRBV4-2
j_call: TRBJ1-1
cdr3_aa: CASSQERGVAEAFF

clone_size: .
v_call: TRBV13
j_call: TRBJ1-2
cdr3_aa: CASSTRDRRGGYTF

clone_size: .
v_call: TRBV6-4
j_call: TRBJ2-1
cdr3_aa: CASSVESPSYNEQFF

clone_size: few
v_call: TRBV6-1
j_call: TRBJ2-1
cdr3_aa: CASSVSSQGSYNEQFF

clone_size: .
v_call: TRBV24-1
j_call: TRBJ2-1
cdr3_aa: CATSDPGRAPYNEQFF

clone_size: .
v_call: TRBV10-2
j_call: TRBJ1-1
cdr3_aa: CASSWGSTEAFF

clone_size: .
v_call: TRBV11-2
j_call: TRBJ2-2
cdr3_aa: CASSLTSGRAGELFF

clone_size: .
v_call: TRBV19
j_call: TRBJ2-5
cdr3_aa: CASSTSGSSPQETQYF

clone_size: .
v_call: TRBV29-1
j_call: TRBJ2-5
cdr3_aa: CSINRDAETQYF

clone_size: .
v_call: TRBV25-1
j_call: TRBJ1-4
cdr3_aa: CASSEGTGFIEKLFF

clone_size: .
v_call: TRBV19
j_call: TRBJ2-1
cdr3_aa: CASSMGLAGGLNEQFF

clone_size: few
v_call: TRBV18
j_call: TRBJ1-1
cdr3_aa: CASSRDTLNTEAFF

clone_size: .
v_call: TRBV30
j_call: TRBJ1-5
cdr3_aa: CAWSFTFSNQPQHF

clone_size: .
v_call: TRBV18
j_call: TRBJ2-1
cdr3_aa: CASSPRLNEQFF

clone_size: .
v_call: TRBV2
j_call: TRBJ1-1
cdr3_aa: CASSESLAEAFF

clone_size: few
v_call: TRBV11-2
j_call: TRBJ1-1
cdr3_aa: CASRGQGAGGTEAFF

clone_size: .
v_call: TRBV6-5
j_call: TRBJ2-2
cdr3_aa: CASSYGASGLTGELFF

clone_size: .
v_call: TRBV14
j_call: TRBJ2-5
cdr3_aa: CASSQDRGLLRETQYF